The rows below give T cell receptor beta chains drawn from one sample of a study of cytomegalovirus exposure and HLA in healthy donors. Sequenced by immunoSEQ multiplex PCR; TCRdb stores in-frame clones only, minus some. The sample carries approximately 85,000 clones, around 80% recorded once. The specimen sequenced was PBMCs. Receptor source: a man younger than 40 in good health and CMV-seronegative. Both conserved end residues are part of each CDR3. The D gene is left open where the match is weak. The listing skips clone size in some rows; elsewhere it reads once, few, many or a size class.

CDR3: CASSYSRQGRTEAFF
DNA: TGTGCCAGCAGTTACTCAAGACAGGGGAGAACTGAAGCTTTCTTT
V: TRBV6-5
J: TRBJ1-1
size: -
D: TRBD1

CDR3: CASSEGARGGRETQYF
DNA: TGTGCCAGCAGTGAAGGAGCGCGGGGGGGCCGGGAGACCCAGTACTTC
V: TRBV2
J: TRBJ2-5
size: once
D: TRBD2

CDR3: CASRDRGITEAFF
DNA: TGTGCCAGCAGAGACAGGGGGATCACTGAAGCTTTCTTT
V: TRBV5-6
J: TRBJ1-1
size: -
D: TRBD1

CDR3: CASSGTGTGKLWGETQYF
DNA: TGCGCCAGCAGCGGTACCGGGACAGGGAAATTGTGGGGGGAGACCCAGTACTTC
V: TRBV5-1
J: TRBJ2-5
size: -
D: TRBD1

CDR3: CASNQEEENSPLHF
DNA: TGTGCCAGCAACCAGGAGGAGGAGAATTCACCCCTCCACTTT
V: TRBV21-1
J: TRBJ1-6
size: -
D: -

CDR3: CASSEAPGKSGYTF
DNA: TGTGCCAGCAGTGAAGCGCCAGGGAAGTCTGGCTACACCTTC
V: TRBV6-1
J: TRBJ1-2
size: once
D: -

CDR3: CASSLRDTTDTQYF
DNA: TGCGCCAGCAGCTTGAGGGACACTACAGATACGCAGTATTTT
V: TRBV5-1
J: TRBJ2-3
size: -
D: -

CDR3: CASMGNTNTEAFF
DNA: TGCGCCAGCATGGGCAACACGAACACTGAAGCTTTCTTT
V: TRBV10-1
J: TRBJ1-1
size: -
D: -

CDR3: CASSLGGSGSYEQYF
DNA: TGCGCCAGCAGCTTGGGAGGGAGCGGGTCCTACGAGCAGTACTTC
V: TRBV5-1
J: TRBJ2-7
size: -
D: -

CDR3: CASSDIQGLVEIKETQYF
DNA: TGCGCCAGCAGCGACATCCAGGGACTAGTTGAAATAAAAGAGACCCAGTACTTC
V: TRBV4-1
J: TRBJ2-5
size: -
D: TRBD2

CDR3: CASSPDMTYNEQFF
DNA: TGCGCCAGCAGCCCGGACATGACCTACAATGAGCAGTTCTTC
V: TRBV5-1
J: TRBJ2-1
size: -
D: -

CDR3: CASRSGRGGDTQYF
DNA: TGTGCCAGCAGAAGCGGGAGGGGGGGAGATACGCAGTATTTT
V: TRBV7-9
J: TRBJ2-3
size: once
D: TRBD2

CDR3: CASSLVPGQNYGYTF
DNA: TGTGCCAGCAGCTTGGTTCCTGGGCAGAACTATGGCTACACCTTC
V: TRBV5-5
J: TRBJ1-2
size: -
D: -

CDR3: CASSWRVGQGMDGYTF
DNA: TGTGCCAGCAGCTGGAGAGTCGGACAGGGAATGGATGGCTACACCTTC
V: TRBV11-2
J: TRBJ1-2
size: -
D: TRBD1

CDR3: CATSRKNSGGEQYF
DNA: TGTGCCACCAGCAGAAAAAACTCCGGGGGCGAGCAGTACTTC
V: TRBV15
J: TRBJ2-7
size: once
D: -

CDR3: CASSLNIDTEAFF
DNA: TGTGCCAGCAGCTTAAACATTGACACTGAAGCTTTCTTT
V: TRBV7-2
J: TRBJ1-1
size: -
D: -

CDR3: CASEGGSNTEAFF
DNA: TGTGCCAGCGAGGGGGGGTCGAACACTGAAGCTTTCTTT
V: TRBV7-9
J: TRBJ1-1
size: -
D: -

CDR3: CASSEGLTYEQYF
DNA: TGTGCCAGCAGTGAGGGACTTACCTACGAGCAGTACTTC
V: TRBV2
J: TRBJ2-7
size: -
D: -

CDR3: CASSRQYGEQYF
DNA: TGTGCCAGCAGTCGACAGTACGGCGAGCAGTACTTC
V: TRBV27
J: TRBJ2-7
size: few
D: -

CDR3: CASSQDYGRGEGTDTQYF
DNA: TGTGCCAGCAGCCAAGATTACGGCAGGGGAGAGGGCACAGATACGCAGTATTTT
V: TRBV4-2
J: TRBJ2-3
size: -
D: -

CDR3: CAWSVGGAQAEKLFF
DNA: TGTGCCTGGAGTGTAGGAGGGGCGCAGGCTGAAAAACTGTTTTTT
V: TRBV30
J: TRBJ1-4
size: -
D: -

CDR3: CAISEPQGFFYGYTF
DNA: TGTGCCATCAGTGAGCCCCAGGGCTTTTTCTATGGCTACACCTTC
V: TRBV10-3
J: TRBJ1-2
size: -
D: -

CDR3: CAWSVPSGRVYEQYF
DNA: TGTGCCTGGAGTGTACCCAGCGGGAGGGTATACGAGCAGTACTTC
V: TRBV30
J: TRBJ2-7
size: -
D: TRBD2

CDR3: CASIIQPYSNQPQHF
DNA: TGTGCCAGCATCATCCAACCCTATAGCAATCAGCCCCAGCATTTT
V: TRBV6-1
J: TRBJ1-5
size: -
D: -

CDR3: CASSYSGGDGGYTF
DNA: TGTGCCAGCAGTTACTCAGGGGGCGATGGTGGCTACACCTTC
V: TRBV6-5
J: TRBJ1-2
size: -
D: TRBD1

CDR3: CASSPSRSSYEQYF
DNA: TGCGCCAGCAGTCCAAGCAGGTCCTCCTACGAGCAGTACTTC
V: TRBV10-2
J: TRBJ2-7
size: -
D: -